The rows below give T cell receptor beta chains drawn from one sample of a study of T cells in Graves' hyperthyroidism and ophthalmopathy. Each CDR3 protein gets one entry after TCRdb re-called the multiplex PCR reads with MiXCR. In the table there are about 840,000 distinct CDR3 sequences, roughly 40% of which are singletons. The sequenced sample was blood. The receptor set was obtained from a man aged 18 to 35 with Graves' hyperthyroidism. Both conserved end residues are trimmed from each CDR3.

ASSLYGRPNTEAF,TRBV25-1,TRBJ1-1
ATGSVGETQY,TRBV2,TRBJ2-5
AIRGPSETQY,TRBV10-3,TRBJ2-5
ASSNQDRGPEGYT,TRBV19,TRBJ1-2
ASSFGQGGLNEKLF,TRBV7-9,TRBJ1-4
ASSLGGLSLH,TRBV28,TRBJ1-6
ATSRGSGGPYEQY,TRBV15,TRBJ2-7
SVSEPGTYEQY,TRBV29-1,TRBJ2-7
ASSLGVTGNQPQH,TRBV19,TRBJ1-5
ASSRGGDETEAF,TRBV5-1,TRBJ1-1
ASSWTGSPNTEAF,TRBV5-1,TRBJ1-1
ASSWGRYTEAF,TRBV7-8,TRBJ1-1
ASSLAGPRGLF,TRBV7-9,TRBJ2-2
ATLSGGGDGYT,TRBV10-3,TRBJ1-2
ASSYRDTRYEQY,TRBV7-3,TRBJ2-7
ASSPPGQGRNQPQH,TRBV11-2,TRBJ1-5
ASIPQDSKGEQY,TRBV7-2,TRBJ2-7
ATSDLYSNQPQH,TRBV24-1,TRBJ1-5
ASSLRGGLNQPQH,TRBV12-3/TRBV12-4,TRBJ1-5
ASHGHPNYGYT,TRBV25-1,TRBJ1-2
ASSLGDRDIRYT,TRBV13,TRBJ1-2
ASGSVVSNQPQH,TRBV7-3,TRBJ1-5
ASSSISDSYNSPLH,TRBV7-3,TRBJ1-6
ASNPGGGYEQY,TRBV19,TRBJ2-7
ASSSGNRAYEQY,TRBV7-6,TRBJ2-7
ASSQSGGTDQETQY,TRBV4-1,TRBJ2-5
ASSEALGAGNQPQH,TRBV2,TRBJ1-5
ASSVLQGNTEAF,TRBV2,TRBJ1-1
ASSFPGAEAF,TRBV25-1,TRBJ1-1
ATSRHSTDTQY,TRBV15,TRBJ2-3
ASSLHLEAF,TRBV12-3/TRBV12-4,TRBJ1-1
AISGAQGTEAF,TRBV10-3,TRBJ1-1
SVASSGDTEAF,TRBV29-1,TRBJ1-1
ASSEVGVNEQY,TRBV10-3,TRBJ2-7
ASSSERGGPETQY,TRBV7-8,TRBJ2-5
ASRQPGQGGSKEQY,TRBV6-5,TRBJ2-7
ASSLFNRSPGELF,TRBV19,TRBJ2-2
ASSYSGTDRGPRNQPQH,TRBV10-3,TRBJ1-5
SAQWPSYTEAF,TRBV20-1,TRBJ1-1
ASSHGQVMDSPLH,TRBV4-3,TRBJ1-6
ASSQTVYGYT,TRBV12-3/TRBV12-4,TRBJ1-2
SVGRATNEKLF,TRBV29-1,TRBJ1-4
ASSPRGANEKLF,TRBV13,TRBJ1-4
ASSEGGPLGETQY,TRBV7-9,TRBJ2-5
ASSLGRGRETQY,TRBV12-3/TRBV12-4,TRBJ2-5
SARGQGAIDGELF,TRBV20-1,TRBJ2-2
ASSHSEFSNQPQH,TRBV4-1,TRBJ1-5
ASQRGQGATDTQY,TRBV9,TRBJ2-3
ASSPWRVEKLF,TRBV19,TRBJ1-4
ASIGMPNTEAF,TRBV19,TRBJ1-1